The 5 T cell receptor beta chains below come from one sample, sequenced in a study of molecular identifiers for immune sequencing clone quantification. TCRdb passed the PCR reads through MiXCR, listing each CDR3 protein once. The data hold around 54,000 distinct CDR3 sequences, with almost 25% observed a single time. Specimen: naive CD8+ T cells from blood, with Jurkat cell RNA spiked in. The subset denotes: FACS-sorted CD8+CD4-CCR7+CD45RA+ naive T cells. The source is a human donor in good health. Some libraries in this study had Jurkat cell RNA spiked in.

This clonotype was seen only a few times. The rearrangement uses TRBV7-9 and TRBJ2-3, with a possible D match to TRBD2 (7 bases). V was cut by 1 base and J by 5 bases, with 16 bases left in between. CDR3 size: 16 residues. Germline loops: CDR1 SEHNR, CDR2 FQNEAQ (reference sequence). The DNA of the CDR3 is TGTGCCAGCAGCTTAGTTGGGGGGGGCGGAGGAGATACGCAGTATTTT. This codes for CASSLVGGGGGDTQYF.

As for this clonotype: Given a much more abundant clone one base away, this may be a read error. In DNA, the CDR3 is TGCGCCAGCTGCCAAGCGAACGAGCCTGGAAACACCATATATTTT. Translating it yields CASCQANEPGNTIYF. J is TRBJ1-3 and V is TRBV4-3; no clear D. There are 15 residues in the CDR3. The V gene's germline CDR1 is LGHNA and CDR2 YSLEER.

Turning to this clonotype: This could be a read error, since a much larger clone is one nucleotide away. The V gene is TRBV4-3, the J gene TRBJ2-4; D not certain. CDR3 length: 13 residues. In germline, CDR1 is LGHNA, CDR2 YSLEER. In DNA, the CDR3 is TGCGCCAGCAACCAAGGGTCTGACGGAGCTCAGTACTTC. Amino acids: CASNQGSDGAQYF.

This clonotype was found a few times. The rearrangement links TRBV4-1 to TRBJ2-7, with D unclear. V lost 1 base and J 0 bases, leaving 4 bases between the germline ends. Germline assignment: CDR1 MGHRA and CDR2 YSYEKL. The CDR3 length is 13 residues. The CDR3: CASSQANSYEQYF. In DNA, the CDR3 is TGCGCCAGCAGCCAAGCCAACTCCTACGAGCAGTACTTC.

Of note for this clonotype: A much larger clonotype is one base distant, so this may be a read error. The chain is built from TRBV30 and TRBJ2-7, with D uncertain. The V end lost 3 bases, the J end lost 2 bases, and 11 bases lay between the germline ends. Looked up from germline, CDR1 is GTSNPN and CDR2 is SVGIG (reference sequence). This CDR3 has 13 amino acids. The CDR3 spells CAWSAGRAYEQYF. The CDR3 coding sequence is TGTGCCTGGAGCGCCGGACGGGCCTACGAGCAGTACTTC.